The text below deals with one T cell receptor (beta chain). This record belongs to a study of shared clonotypes between healthy human individuals. The method was immunoSEQ multiplex PCR; TCRdb's version includes in-frame clones alone and lacks a portion of them. There are some 2.3 million clones in the sample; more than 85% occur only once, and around 0.4% lies in the top ten. V was pared by 0 bases and J by 7 bases, with 18 bases between. The length of the CDR3 is 16 residues. Germline V gene data show CDR1 as MNHNY and CDR2 as SVGAGI (reference sequence). The origin of this receptor is a young man in good health. Some clones in this sample may be carry-over from other donors' samples. The sequenced material came from naive CD4+ T cells from PBMCs. Specified subset: CD45RA+ positively selected. The chain employs TRBV6-6 and TRBJ2-5; D is possibly TRBD1 or TRBD2 (5 bases each). In DNA, the CDR3 is TGTGCCAGCAGTTACTCGATGGCGGCCGGGGCAGGGACCCAGTACTTC. Translation gives CASSYSMAAGAGTQYF.